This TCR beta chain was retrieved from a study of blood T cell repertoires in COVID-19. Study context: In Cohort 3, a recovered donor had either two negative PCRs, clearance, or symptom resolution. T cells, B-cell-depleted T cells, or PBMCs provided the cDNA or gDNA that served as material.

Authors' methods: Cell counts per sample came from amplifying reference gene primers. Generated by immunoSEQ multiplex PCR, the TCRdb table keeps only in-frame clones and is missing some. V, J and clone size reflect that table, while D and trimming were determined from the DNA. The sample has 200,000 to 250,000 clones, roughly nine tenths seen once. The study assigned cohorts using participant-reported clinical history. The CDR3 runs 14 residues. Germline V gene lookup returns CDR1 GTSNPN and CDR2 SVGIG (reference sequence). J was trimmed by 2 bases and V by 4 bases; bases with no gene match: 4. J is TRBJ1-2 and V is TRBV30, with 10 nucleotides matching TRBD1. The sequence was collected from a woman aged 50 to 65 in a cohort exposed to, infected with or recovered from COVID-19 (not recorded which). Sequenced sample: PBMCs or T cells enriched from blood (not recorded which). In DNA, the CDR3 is TGTGCCTGGAAGGGGGACAGGGGCAACTATGGCTACACCTTC. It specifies CAWKGDRGNYGYTF.